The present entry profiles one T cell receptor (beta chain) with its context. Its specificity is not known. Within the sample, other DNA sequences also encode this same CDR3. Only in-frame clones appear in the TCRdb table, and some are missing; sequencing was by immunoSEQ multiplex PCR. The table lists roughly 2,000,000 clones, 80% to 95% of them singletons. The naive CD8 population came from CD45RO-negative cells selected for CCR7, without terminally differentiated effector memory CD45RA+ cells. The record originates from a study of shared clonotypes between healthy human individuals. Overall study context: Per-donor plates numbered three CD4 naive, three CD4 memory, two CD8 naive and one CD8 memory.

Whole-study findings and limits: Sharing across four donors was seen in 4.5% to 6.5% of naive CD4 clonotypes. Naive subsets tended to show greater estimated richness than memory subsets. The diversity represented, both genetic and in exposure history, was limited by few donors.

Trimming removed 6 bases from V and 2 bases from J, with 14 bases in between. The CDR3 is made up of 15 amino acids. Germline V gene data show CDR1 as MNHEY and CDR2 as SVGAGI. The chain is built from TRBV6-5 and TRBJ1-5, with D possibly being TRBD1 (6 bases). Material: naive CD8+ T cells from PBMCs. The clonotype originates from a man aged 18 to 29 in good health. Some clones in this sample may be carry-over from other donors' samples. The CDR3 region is CASSPDSGGNQPQHF. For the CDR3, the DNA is TGTGCCAGCAGCCCGGACAGTGGAGGCAATCAGCCCCAGCATTTT.